This T cell receptor beta chain was recovered during a study of blood T cell repertoires in COVID-19. Study summary: There were acute and convalescent COVID-19 samples, and they came from the United States, Italy and Spain. Sources were T cells, B-cell-depleted T cells, or PBMCs; the material itself was cDNA or gDNA.

In the original analysis: By means of reference gene primer amplification, nucleated cell counts were estimated. Using immunoSEQ multiplex PCR, the repertoire was profiled, and TCRdb retains in-frame clones only, with some absent. V and J calls and clone size are copied from that table; D and trimming were computed from the DNA. This sample carries 210,000 or so clones, about nine tenths of them seen once, and the ten largest clones take 6.7%. This clonotype originated in a man aged 40-49 years with acute or convalescent COVID-19. Sample: peripheral blood.

The CDR3 loop reads CASSEAGSYYGYTF. CDR3 bases: TGTGCCAGCAGTGAAGCGGGGAGCTACTATGGCTACACCTTC. The chain is built from TRBV6-1 and TRBJ1-2; D call uncertain. V lost 0 bases and J 3 bases, leaving 8 bases between the germline ends. This CDR3 has 14 amino acids. CDR1 is MNHNS and CDR2 is SASEGT in the germline V gene.